This T cell receptor (beta chain) was obtained from a study of blood T cell repertoires in COVID-19. The data were produced by immunoSEQ multiplex PCR, yet TCRdb's version contains in-frame clones alone and is incomplete. The table includes some 14,000 clones, roughly 80% detected once. Germline V gene data show CDR1 as LNHDA and CDR2 as SQIVND (reference sequence). The CDR3 sequence is 14 residues long. J gave up 4 bases and V 3 bases, and 6 bases lay outside the gene matches. V and J are TRBV19 and TRBJ2-7, with TRBD1 matching over 7 bases. Source material: peripheral blood. The TCR originated in a human donor in a cohort sampled during active COVID-19. DNA for the CDR3: TGTGCCAGTAGTATCTGGGACAGACGTTACGAGCAGTACTTC. Its translation is CASSIWDRRYEQYF.